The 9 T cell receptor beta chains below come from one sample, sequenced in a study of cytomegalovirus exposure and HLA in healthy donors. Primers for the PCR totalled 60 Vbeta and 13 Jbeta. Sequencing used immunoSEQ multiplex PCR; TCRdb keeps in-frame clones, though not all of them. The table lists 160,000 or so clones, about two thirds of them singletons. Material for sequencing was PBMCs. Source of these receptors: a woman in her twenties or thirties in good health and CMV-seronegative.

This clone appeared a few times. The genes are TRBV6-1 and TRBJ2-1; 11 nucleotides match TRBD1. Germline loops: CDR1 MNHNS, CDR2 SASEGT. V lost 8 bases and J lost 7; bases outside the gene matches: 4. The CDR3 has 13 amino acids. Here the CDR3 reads CASRTGGFNEQFF. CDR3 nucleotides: TGTGCCAGCCGGACAGGGGGCTTTAATGAGCAGTTCTTC.

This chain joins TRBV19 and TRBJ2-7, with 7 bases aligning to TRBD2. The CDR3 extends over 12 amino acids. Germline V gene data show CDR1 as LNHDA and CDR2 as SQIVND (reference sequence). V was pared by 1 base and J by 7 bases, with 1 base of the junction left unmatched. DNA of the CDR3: TGTGCCAGTAGTATAGTCGGGGGGGAGCAGTACTTC. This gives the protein CASSIVGGEQYF. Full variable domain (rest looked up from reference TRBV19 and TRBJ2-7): DGGITQSPKYLFRKEGQNVTLSCEQNLNHDAMYWYRQDPGQGLRLIYYSQIVNDFQKGDIAEGYSVSREKKESFPLTVTSAQKNPTAFYLCASSIVGGEQYFGPGTRLTVT.

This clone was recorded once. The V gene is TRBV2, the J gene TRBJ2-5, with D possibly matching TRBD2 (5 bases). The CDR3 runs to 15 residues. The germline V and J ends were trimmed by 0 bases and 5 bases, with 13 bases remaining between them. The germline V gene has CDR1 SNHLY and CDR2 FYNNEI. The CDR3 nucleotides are TGTGCCAGCAGTGAAGCGCTTGAGGGATCGGAGACCCAGTACTTC. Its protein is CASSEALEGSETQYF.

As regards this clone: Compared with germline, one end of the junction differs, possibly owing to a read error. The CDR3 region has the DNA TGTGCCAGCAGTTTATGGGACTATGGCTACCCCTTC. This encodes CASSLWDYGYPF. The chain has TRBV27 and TRBJ1-2; D may be TRBD1 (5 bases). The germline gives CDR1 MNHEY, CDR2 SMNVEV (reference sequence). This CDR3 has 12 amino acids.

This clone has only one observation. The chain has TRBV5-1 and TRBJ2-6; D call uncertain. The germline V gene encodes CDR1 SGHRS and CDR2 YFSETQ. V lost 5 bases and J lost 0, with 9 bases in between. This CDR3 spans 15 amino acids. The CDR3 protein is CASSLQISGANVLTF. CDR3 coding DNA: TGCGCCAGCAGTCTCCAGATCTCTGGGGCCAACGTCCTGACTTTC.

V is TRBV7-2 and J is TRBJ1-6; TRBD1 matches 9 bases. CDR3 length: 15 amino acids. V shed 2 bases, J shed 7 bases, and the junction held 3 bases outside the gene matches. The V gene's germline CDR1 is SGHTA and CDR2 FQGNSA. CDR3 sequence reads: CASSLSGTGNSPLHF. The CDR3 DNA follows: TGTGCCAGCAGCTTATCCGGGACAGGGAATTCACCCCTCCACTTT.

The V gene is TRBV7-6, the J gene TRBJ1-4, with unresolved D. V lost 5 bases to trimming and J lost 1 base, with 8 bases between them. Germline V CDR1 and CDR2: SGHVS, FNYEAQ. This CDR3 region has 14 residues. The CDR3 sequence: CASSRGGTNEKLFF. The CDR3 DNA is TGTGCCAGCAGCCGAGGAGGAACTAATGAAAAACTGTTTTTT.

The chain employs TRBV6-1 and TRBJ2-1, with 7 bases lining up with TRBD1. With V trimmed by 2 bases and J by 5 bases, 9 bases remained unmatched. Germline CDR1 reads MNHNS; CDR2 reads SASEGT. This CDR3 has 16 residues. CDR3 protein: CASSELQGFRDNEQFF. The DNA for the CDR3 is TGTGCCAGCAGTGAACTACAGGGGTTTAGAGACAATGAGCAGTTCTTC.

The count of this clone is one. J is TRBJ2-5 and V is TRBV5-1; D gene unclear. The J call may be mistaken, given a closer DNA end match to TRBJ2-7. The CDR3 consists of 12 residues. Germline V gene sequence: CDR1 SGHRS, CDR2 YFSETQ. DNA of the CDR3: TGCGCCAGCAGCCCGGACTCCTACGAGCAGTACTTC. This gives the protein CASSPDSYEQYF.